This TCR beta chain stems from a study of blood T cell repertoires in COVID-19. The participants were between about 18 and 89 years old and came from under 25 US areas. This CDR3 contains 12 residues. V lost 4 bases and J lost 14, with 16 bases in between. CDR1 and CDR2 (germline): SNHLY, FYNNEI. Profiled with immunoSEQ multiplex PCR; TCRdb holds only in-frame clones, not every one. Found here are a few hundred thousand clones, 85% to 90% of them singletons; the top ten hold around 1.1%. The specimen sequenced was PBMCs or T cells enriched from blood (not recorded which). V and J are TRBV2 and TRBJ2-3; D call uncertain. This sequence originates from a man aged 25 to 40 who had recovered from COVID-19. The CDR3 loop is CASSAIRDERYF. CDR3 bases: TGTGCCAGCAGTGCCATCCGAGATGAACGGTATTTT.